A single T cell receptor (beta chain) is shown here with its context. No antigen is known for it. There are no base qualities to consult, and no much larger clone falls within one base. This sample is part of a study of T cells after yellow fever vaccination (dated by TCRdb to about 2019). About the study as a whole: Libraries from fractions with low cell numbers were prepared with the SMART-Seq v4 Ultra Low Input RNA kit. Bulk TCR alpha and beta repertoires were sequenced longitudinally to track T-cell clones before and after primary and booster YFV17D yellow fever vaccination. Two healthy male donors, one aged 18 to 30 and one aged 30 to 40 years, were included in the cohort. Blood was collected at multiple timepoints before and after primary and secondary immunization, and bulk PBMC replicates and cell subsets were isolated.

The treatment or condition label, as the study defines it: live attenuated yellow fever vaccine strain. At every blood-draw timepoint, two biological replicates of bulk PBMCs were collected. A standard Ficoll-Paque protocol was used to isolate PBMCs from peripheral blood. TriZol was used to extract RNA from bulk PBMCs, from CD4 and CD8 fractions, and from dextramer-positive and dextramer-negative fractions. The CDR3 spans 14 residues, from the cysteine through the phenylalanine. CDR3 DNA is the only sequence kept; it has 42 bases, read in frame from the first base. Trimming leaves V shorter by 1 base and J shorter by 6 bases, with the junction holding 6 bases beyond the gene matches. Sequences LGHDT (CDR1) and YNNKEL (CDR2) are obtained from the germline V gene (reference sequence). Synthesis of TCR cDNA relied on 5'RACE template switching, a step that introduced a universal primer site along with unique molecular identifiers. Priming of cDNA synthesis was performed from both the TCR alpha and TCR beta constant segments. Library amplification involved two PCR steps, and the second step added sample barcodes and sequencing adapters. Sequencing of libraries was performed on Illumina HiSeq 2500 (2x100 bp) or NovaSeq (2x150 bp). Per the source publication's procedure: MIGEC handled demultiplexing of reads and collapsing into UMI consensus sequences, while MiXCR performed V(D)J alignment. Vaccine-responding clonotypes were defined with edgeR using replicate PBMC samples, requiring FDR below 0.01 and a log2 fold change above 5 up to day 15. Each bulk clonotype was labeled CD4 or CD8 based on which sequenced repertoire, CD4 or CD8, contained the clonotype at higher abundance. TCRdb trimmed the raw reads at Q25, called clones with MiXCR and kept productive beta chains. Identical CDR3 protein sequences are pooled into one entry, listed with their most common genes and DNA. These V and J calls derive from TCRdb rather than the authors' analysis. Here the sample has just under 600,000 distinct CDR3 sequences; roughly 13% occur a single time. The top ten clones comprise more than 12% of the sample.

Study-level results and caveats: A small share of clonotypes was detected in both CD4 and CD8 compartments, with the overlap likely arising from convergent recombination. The secondary T-cell response was found to be weaker but faster than the primary response, with a peak reached on day 5 rather than on day 15. Most clones expanded after primary vaccination were re-detected after the booster (96% of CD4 and approximately 85% of CD8), suggesting broad memory maintenance. Computational filtering was needed because FACS-sorted repertoires could contain abundant contaminating clonotypes from the bulk population. Only a couple of donors were included in the study, so the extent to which the findings can be generalized is limited.

The input for sequencing was PBMCs, taken on the day of the yellow fever booster vaccination. In this chain, TRBV3-1 is recombined with TRBJ2-7, and TRBD1 matches 7 of the central bases. This sequence was found in a man aged 25-45 years who received the YFV17D yellow fever vaccine. The encoded CDR3 is CASSQGWDSREQYF. The sequenced DNA is TGTGCCAGCAGCCAAGGATGGGACAGCCGCGAGCAGTACTTC.